This T cell receptor beta chain came from a study of shared clonotypes between healthy human individuals. Study findings and constraints: Only blood was sampled, and tissue TCR repertoires likely differ from blood ones.

Some clones are missing from TCRdb's copy, which holds only in-frame ones; the method was immunoSEQ multiplex PCR. Here the sample spans about 1.9 million clones, 93% being singletons. Naive CD8 cells lacked CD45RO and underwent positive selection for CCR7, leaving out terminally differentiated effector memory CD45RA+ cells. Trimming removed 0 bases at V and 6 bases at J, with 15 bases between. Germline V gives CDR1 MNHEY, CDR2 SMNVEV (reference sequence). This CDR3 has 16 residues. In the case of this clone: The antigen is not known.

This receptor was identified in a man in his late teens or twenties in good health. Some clones in this sample may be carry-over from other donors' samples. Input material: naive CD8+ T cells from PBMCs. The chain combines TRBV27 with TRBJ2-1; tentative D call: TRBD2 (6 bases). CDR3 coding DNA: TGTGCCAGCAGTTTATCGTCGGGGGAGGCTGCCAATGAGCAGTTCTTC. Translation gives CASSLSSGEAANEQFF.